These 16 T cell receptor beta chains came from one sample sequenced in a study of blood T cell repertoires in COVID-19. The method was immunoSEQ multiplex PCR; TCRdb's version includes in-frame clones alone and lacks a portion of them. The sample carries approximately 110,000 clones, about 75% recorded once. Material for sequencing was peripheral blood. The source of these receptors is an older man with acute or convalescent COVID-19.

In this sample, this clone turned up once. The genes are TRBV6-2 or TRBV6-3 and TRBJ1-2; 8 nucleotides align to TRBD1. Per germline, CDR1 MNHEY and CDR2 SVGEGT. Losses at the gene ends were 4 bases for V and 0 bases for J; bases not matched to a gene: 4. The CDR3 extends over 15 amino acids. The CDR3 region has the DNA TGTGCCAGCAGTTCCAGGGGGCTAGCTAACTATGGCTACACCTTC. This sequence encodes CASSSRGLANYGYTF.

The V gene is TRBV20-1, the J gene TRBJ2-2; 8 bases agree with TRBD2. V trimming: 3 bases; J trimming: 7 bases; junction bases outside the gene matches: 4. The CDR3 has 13 amino acids. Germline values: CDR1 DFQATT, CDR2 SNEGSKA (reference sequence). CDR3: CSASSGKVGELFF. CDR3 coding DNA: TGCAGTGCTAGTAGCGGGAAAGTCGGGGAGCTGTTTTTT.

The rearrangement links TRBV7-2 to TRBJ2-7; D unresolved. The CDR3 has 12 amino acids. The V end was cut by 7 bases, the J end by 5 bases, with 12 bases between. CDR1 and CDR2 from the germline V gene are SGHTA and FQGNSA. Written as DNA, the CDR3 is TGTGCCAGCAATTTTATTGGCAACGAGCAGTACTTC. This sequence encodes CASNFIGNEQYF.

The V gene is TRBV14, the J gene TRBJ2-7, with a weak D call TRBD1 (5 bases). CDR3 size: 16 residues. Germline V gives CDR1 SGHDN, CDR2 FVKESK. Trimming cost V 1 base and J 0 bases, with 13 bases left between them. The CDR3 reads CASSQGWQGVSYEQYF. The CDR3 nucleotides read TGTGCCAGCAGCCAAGGGTGGCAGGGCGTCTCCTACGAGCAGTACTTC.

The table lists this clone with a few counts. The chain employs TRBV11-1 and TRBJ2-5; tentatively, D is TRBD1 (6 bases). The length of the CDR3 is 16 residues. Trimming left V 3 bases short and J 5 bases short, with 19 bases between. Looked up from germline, CDR1 is SGHAT and CDR2 is FQDESV (reference sequence). CDR3 protein: CASSFTGQFLGETQYF. CDR3 DNA sequence: TGTGCCAGCAGCTTCACGGGACAATTTCTGGGGGAGACCCAGTACTTC.

The chain carries TRBV18 and TRBJ1-2, with 7 bases fitting TRBD1. CDR1 and CDR2 (germline): KGHSH, LQKENI. With 3 bases clipped from V and 1 base from J, the junction kept 2 bases outside the gene matches. The CDR3 is 14 amino acids. The CDR3 sequence is CASSPGQDNYGYTF. Written as DNA, the CDR3 is TGTGCCAGCTCACCCGGACAGGATAACTATGGCTACACCTTC.

The rearrangement links TRBV5-8 to TRBJ2-1, with D maybe TRBD2 (5 bases). The CDR3 length is 16 residues. Per germline, CDR1 SGHTS and CDR2 YDEGEE. Deletions cut 0 bases from V and 3 bases from J, with 13 bases between. The CDR3 DNA is TGTGCCAGCAGCTTGGCCCCGGGATTCCTCTACAATGAGCAGTTCTTC. Amino acid sequence: CASSLAPGFLYNEQFF.

The chain employs TRBV25-1 and TRBJ1-2; 8 bases map to TRBD1. V shed 5 bases and J 6 bases; nucleotides not matched to a gene: 5. Germline V gene data show CDR1 as MGHDK and CDR2 as SYGVNS. This CDR3 is built from 13 residues. This chain's CDR3 is CASSQDRDHGYTF. In DNA, the CDR3 is TGTGCCAGCAGTCAGGACAGGGACCATGGCTACACCTTC.

This chain connects TRBV29-1 to TRBJ2-1; 11 positions match TRBD1. The CDR3 has 13 amino acids. Germline-derived CDR1 and CDR2 are SQVTM and ANQGSEA. V lost 3 bases, J lost 7 bases, and 2 bases stayed unmatched. CDR3 in DNA: TGCAGCGTTGAGGGGACAGGGGGAAATGAGCAGTTCTTC. The encoded protein is CSVEGTGGNEQFF.

This clone has just a few counts. The J gene is TRBJ1-1, the V gene TRBV18; tentative D call: TRBD1 (6 bases). The V end was cut by 2 bases, the J end by 7 bases, with 17 bases between. This CDR3 is 15 amino acids long. Per the germline V gene, CDR1 is KGHSH and CDR2 is LQKENI. The CDR3, as DNA: TGTGCCAGCTCACCAGGAACAGGGCGCCTGGGTGAAGCTTTCTTT. Translating gives CASSPGTGRLGEAFF.

V and J are TRBV6-2 or TRBV6-3 and TRBJ2-2; no definite D call. The CDR3 loop spans 14 amino acids. Germline CDR1 and CDR2: MNHEY and SVGEGT. V was trimmed by 2 bases and J by 8 bases, leaving 12 bases between them. This CDR3 is CASSYPKPSGELFF. As DNA, the CDR3 is TGTGCCAGCAGTTACCCTAAACCCTCGGGGGAGCTGTTTTTT.

The chain recombines TRBV28 with TRBJ2-3; the D gene is possibly TRBD1 (5 bases). The V end lost 9 bases, the J end lost 0 bases, and 13 bases lay between the germline ends. The CDR3 totals 14 residues. Germline lookup yields CDR1 MDHEN and CDR2 SYDVKM. The CDR3 protein is CASTGFASTDTQYF. The CDR3 DNA follows: TGTGCCAGTACAGGCTTTGCTAGCACAGATACGCAGTATTTT. The whole variable domain, filled in from reference TRBV28 and TRBJ2-3, reads DVKVTQSSRYLVKRTGEKVFLECVQDMDHENMFWYRQDPGLGLRLIYFSYDVKMKEKGDIPEGYSVSREKKERFSLILESASTNQTSMYLCASTGFASTDTQYFGPGTRLTVL.

To note about this clone: The junction shows a germline mismatch at one end, possibly a read error. Other DNA sequences from this sample encode an identical CDR3 as well. The chain uses TRBV2 and TRBJ1-1; TRBD1 aligns across 10 bases. The CDR3 has 15 residues. Looked up from germline, CDR1 is SNHLY and CDR2 is FYNNEI. The CDR3: CASRISGQGRAEAFF. For the CDR3, the DNA is TGCGCCAGCAGAATTTCGGGACAGGGGCGGGCTGAAGCTTTCTTT.

The V gene is TRBV9, the J gene TRBJ1-2; D perhaps matches TRBD1 (5 bases). CDR1 is SGDLS, CDR2 YYNGEE, per germline. The CDR3 sequence is 15 residues long. V was shortened by 4 bases and J by 4 bases, with 17 bases between the two germline ends. CDR3 DNA sequence: TGTGCCAGCAGCCCAGAGGAGGGACGGGCCTATGGCTACACCTTC. Amino acid sequence: CASSPEEGRAYGYTF.

The rearrangement joins TRBV10-3 to TRBJ1-2, with no clear D. The CDR3 covers 16 residues. The germline gives CDR1 ENHRY, CDR2 SYGVKD. V was shortened by 6 bases and J by 5 bases, with 22 bases between the two germline ends. For the CDR3, the DNA is TGTGCCATCAGGTCTATAGCGCTTTCGGGGTCTTATGGCTACACCTTC. Residues: CAIRSIALSGSYGYTF.

The CDR3 sequence is CASNRGDTEAFF. In nucleotides, the CDR3 is TGTGCCAGCAACAGGGGAGACACTGAAGCTTTCTTT. The rearrangement uses TRBV6-5 and TRBJ1-1; 7 bases line up with TRBD1. This CDR3 has 12 residues. The V and J ends lost 7 bases and 3 bases, in that order; junction bases with no gene match: 2. The V gene's germline CDR1 is MNHEY and CDR2 SVGAGI.